Sequencing of this T cell receptor (delta chain) was carried out in a study of human gamma delta and Vdelta1 T cells. Trimming removed 0 bases from V and 7 bases from J, with 11 bases in between. CDR1 is GEAIGNYY and CDR2 is EKD in the germline V gene. This CDR3 has 13 amino acids. This clone was found a few times. TCRdb ran CATT on the PCR reads. The table lists 4,300 or so delta-chain clones, 20% to 30% of them singletons. This rearrangement joins TRDV2 to TRDJ1; no clear D gene. This clonotype was obtained from a human donor in good health. Source material: naive CD27+ Vdelta1 gamma-delta T cells from blood. CDR3 sequence (DNA): TGTGCCTGTGACACCCCTTACTGCCGTAAACTCATCTTT. Translation: CACDTPYCRKLIF.